One TCR beta chain is described in this entry. The target antigen is unknown. cDNA libraries for TCR beta contained unique molecular identifiers. Roughly 500,000 cDNA molecules were obtained from 1 to 10 million T cells. TCRdb re-derived calls from the PCR reads in MiXCR, one entry per CDR3 protein. The profile shows hundreds of thousands of distinct CDR3 sequences, less than 35% of them singletons. There are 13 residues in the CDR3. CDR1 and CDR2 (germline): SGHAT, FQNNGV. The V and J ends lost 5 bases and 7 bases respectively, with 12 bases between them. This entry belongs to a study of post-analysis software for immune sequencing data. At the level of the study: The courses of disease that were included comprised relapsing-remitting, secondary progressive and progressive-relapsing multiple sclerosis.

The study's findings and limits: Controls had lower frequencies than patients of 4 or 5 TRBV segments, which included TRBV5-6, TRBV5-1 and TRBV20-1. F measure grouped same-batch samples tightly together. There was significantly lower normalized Chao1 diversity in multiple sclerosis patients than in controls.

Sequencing was performed on blood. This sequence joins TRBV11-2 and TRBJ2-4, with D unclear. The clonotype originates from a girl aged 10 to 17 with multiple sclerosis. CDR3 amino acids: CASSQNPGNIQYF. The DNA of the CDR3 is TGTGCCAGCAGCCAGAACCCCGGGAACATTCAGTACTTC.